This T cell receptor (beta chain) originates from a study of blood T cell repertoires in COVID-19. Study context: COVID-19 samples from acute and convalescent phases originated in the United States, Italy and Spain.

Enrollees, roughly 18 to 89 years old, lived in approximately 25 US areas. Two negative PCRs, clearance, or symptom resolution had been documented for recovered Cohort 3 donors. The germline V gene encodes CDR1 LNHDA and CDR2 SQIVND (reference sequence). V dropped 7 bases and J dropped 1 base, with 13 bases sitting between them. This CDR3 region has 15 residues. In the original analysis: From reference gene primer amplification, estimates of nucleated cell counts were derived. The protocol was immunoSEQ multiplex PCR, while the TCRdb copy is restricted to in-frame clones and leaves out a portion. That table furnishes V, J and clone size, whereas the DNA furnished D and trimming. The profile covers around 200,000 clones, with 85% to 90% appearing a single time and 1.2% taken by the ten largest.

The rearrangement links TRBV19 to TRBJ2-2; D is possibly TRBD1 (6 bases). What was sequenced was PBMCs or T cells enriched from blood (not recorded which). This receptor was taken from a man younger than 40 who had recovered from COVID-19. The CDR3 bases are TGTGCCAGTACCAACTTCAGGGGGAACACCGGGGAGCTGTTTTTT. Protein: CASTNFRGNTGELFF.